This TCR beta chain comes out of a study of regulatory T cells in long-lasting Graves disease (dated by TCRdb to 2020 to 2022). At the level of the whole study: In the newly diagnosed Graves' disease group, patients had been taking antithyroid drugs for less than 3 months. Patients with persistent Graves' disease were compared with patients with newly diagnosed Graves' disease using TCR sequencing and RNA sequencing of peripheral blood. The study took place in China and was registered as a clinical trial. TCR sequencing covered 13 persistent and 20 newly diagnosed Graves' disease patients, 33 samples in total. Broader findings and caveats from the paper: Compared with newly diagnosed patients, persistent Graves' disease patients had lower TCR Shannon entropy and fewer highly expanded clones, which suggests clonal expansion. Only the TCR beta chain was sequenced and analyzed. Persistent patients shared more public clonotypes among themselves (roughly 2,700) than newly diagnosed patients did (nearly 1,000). Persistent disease showed preferential use of TRBV28, TRBJ1-2 and TRBJ2-5, whereas newly diagnosed disease favored TRBV20-1 and TRBJ2-1. The study examined only peripheral blood because the primary lesion, thyroid tissue, could not be accessed. As a limitation, the authors acknowledged that the small sample size may reduce accuracy.

About this clonotype: Its antigen target is currently unknown. Base-call qualities are not available, and no considerably larger clone is one nucleotide away.

The library was made by multiplex PCR. These reads were obtained on an Illumina HiSeq 4000. TCR beta libraries were built with iRepertoire HTBI primers and Arm-PCR amplification of CDR3 regions. PCR products were gel purified before sequencing. For the original study's pipeline: Gene usage analysis of CDR3 amino acid clonotypes used the 60 to 75 TRBV and fewer than 15 TRBJ segments found across samples. COPE and FqMerger were used to merge filtered high-quality paired reads into contigs. BLAST was used to align contigs to the IMGT TRBV, TRBD and TRBJ reference genes, and CDR3 was defined following IMGT. Any clonotype with a frequency above 0.1% was counted as a highly expanded clone. Repertoire diversity was measured by Shannon entropy, and V-J evenness by the Gini coefficient. A clonotype found in more than one individual was treated as public. TCRdb trimmed public reads at Q25 via fastp, called clones via MiXCR and kept in-frame beta chains. One record per CDR3 amino acid sequence lists the most common genes and DNA. TCRdb, not the original authors, processed these V and J calls. In all, the sample holds about 620,000 distinct CDR3 sequences, and approximately 15% of those were seen once. The ten largest clones add up to around 19% of the sample.

The sample's time point label, decoded: newly diagnosed GD, antithyroid drugs for less than 3 months. For both TCR sequencing and RNA sequencing, RNA was extracted from PBMCs in TRIzol. The diagnosis of Graves' disease was made according to American Thyroid Association guidelines. Patients for the study were recruited at an endocrinology department in Xi'an, China. From each patient, about 9 milliliters of peripheral blood was collected into an EDTA anticoagulant tube. Ficoll Paque Plus density gradient separation was used to isolate PBMCs, and no further T cell sorting was done. An Agilent 2100 Bioanalyzer and agarose gel were used to check RNA quality, while a NanoDrop 2000 measured RNA concentration. The germline V gene supplies CDR1 SGHRS and CDR2 YFSETQ. V sheds 4 bases and J sheds 5 bases, leaving 19 bases between their ends. From its cysteine to its phenylalanine, the CDR3 spans 15 amino acids. Of all the DNA, just the CDR3 is kept, 45 bases in frame from base 1.

The data also belong to a second study, concerning T cells in Graves' hyperthyroidism and ophthalmopathy. Reported in the second study: Stable Graves' hyperthyroidism was defined as the absence of progression to ophthalmopathy over 18 months of follow-up. Hyperthyroidism patients were aged 18 to 65 years and newly diagnosed, with disease duration of less than 2 months. The study excluded patients with uncontrolled infections, other autoimmune diseases, pregnancy or lactation. Diagnoses relied on clinical symptoms, serum thyroxine and TRAb, thyroid ultrasound and orbital computed tomography. For the first round of RT-PCR on the TCR CDR3, the HTBI primer set was used together with the Qiagen OneStep RT-PCR kit. Most expanded thyroid clonotypes (frequency above 0.001) were also found in blood, which suggests that blood repertoires may mirror thyroid immune responses. Ophthalmopathy was separated from stable hyperthyroidism by a 13 V-J signature model, with about 88% sensitivity and 81% to 82% specificity obtained in cross-validation and 80%/75% obtained in testing. During validation, the model predicted progression to ophthalmopathy a median of approximately 7 months ahead of onset, with around 71% sensitivity and roughly 72% specificity. To identify distinguishing TCR V-J signatures, a discovery cohort of about a hundred patients was used, comprising 43 with Graves' ophthalmopathy and 57 with stable Graves' hyperthyroidism. Prospective prediction of ophthalmopathy was tested in an independent validation cohort of 18 to 20 hyperthyroidism patients and 15 to 17 patients who later progressed to ophthalmopathy. The roughly 90 discovery patients were divided at random into training and test sets in a 7:3 ratio. In addition, the study compared T-cell repertoires in thyroid tissue and in blood from six Graves' hyperthyroidism patients. After sampling, hyperthyroidism patients received methimazole starting at 30 mg daily, and ophthalmopathy patients received high-dose intravenous methylprednisolone. Libraries were constructed in a second round of multiplex PCR, after which size selection and purification were performed. Paired-end sequencing of the libraries was performed with 100 bp reads on an Illumina HiSeq2000. Raw data were processed with SOAPnuke, discarding reads with adapters, uncalled bases, mean Phred below 15, or no exact constant-primer or identifier match. High-quality paired reads were merged with COPE v1.2.5, and unique nucleotide sequences were defined as clonotypes. MiTCR v1.1 was used to align clonotypes to the IMGT TRBV, TRBD and TRBJ reference segments. The analysis included only V-J combinations with a frequency above 0.0001, which together covered more than 98% of the repertoires. The TCS score was defined as F50 (clonal expansion) divided by E x V (chaos), with BLOSUM62-based TCRdist calculated between CDR3 peptides within each V-J. Welch's t-statistics and random forest reduced 500 to 650 V-J features to 13, which were used in a naive Bayes classifier (R e1071). Sample size was not statistically predetermined, and blinding of investigators to group allocation was not performed. The paper describes TCR Vbeta CDR3 sequencing of 135 peripheral blood samples, made up of about 41 ophthalmopathy patients, 70 to 80 hyperthyroidism patients and 17 progressor patients.

The chain was built from TRBV5-1 and TRBJ2-7, and perhaps TRBD2 as D gene, on 6 matching bases. The source material was peripheral blood mononuclear cells (PBMCs), sampled at new diagnosis, from a patient treated with antithyroid drugs. The TCR was taken from a woman in her twenties or thirties with Graves disease. Donor details come from another sample of the same person, matched by shared clones. The bases are TGCGCCAGCAGCGTCCAATCCAGGACTAAGGACGAGCAGTACTTC. It codes for CASSVQSRTKDEQYF. Here the CDR3 is joined to the reference TRBV5-1 and TRBJ2-7 genes, and the full variable domain is: KAGVTQTPRYLIKTRGQQVTLSCSPISGHRSVSWYQQTPGQGLQFLFEYFSETQRNKGNFPGRFSGRQFSNSRSEMNVSTLELGDSALYLCASSVQSRTKDEQYFGPGTRLTVT.